The 18 T cell receptor beta chains below come from one sample, sequenced in a study of blood T cells in healthy people across ages. A second PCR, run for roughly 7 to 11 cycles, used a sample-barcoded 5' primer plus a J-beta primer mix. TCRdb recomputed calls from the 5' RACE reads with MiXCR, one row per CDR3 protein. The data show some 1.4 million distinct CDR3 sequences, with roughly 40% seen just once and roughly 7.9% held by the top ten. Source material: blood. These receptors were taken from a woman aged 18-35 years in good health.

The chain joins TRBV20-1 to TRBJ2-1, with 8 bases lining up with TRBD2. This CDR3 is 15 amino acids long. Germline trimming cut 3 bases from V and 6 bases from J; bases unmatched to any gene: 10. Germline V CDR1 and CDR2: DFQATT, SNEGSKA (reference sequence). The CDR3: CSASGSGGRSNEQFF. For the CDR3, the DNA is TGCAGTGCTAGTGGGTCGGGAGGGCGGAGCAATGAGCAGTTCTTC.

The table lists this clonotype with a few counts. The chain joins TRBV7-9 to TRBJ1-5; D is perhaps TRBD1 (5 bases). CDR1 and CDR2 from the germline V gene are SEHNR and FQNEAQ (reference sequence). The CDR3 contains 15 residues. V was shortened by 6 bases and J by 0 bases, with 12 bases between the two germline ends. The CDR3 loop is CASRFRGSSNQPQHF. The CDR3 DNA reads as TGTGCCAGCAGATTTAGGGGATCTAGCAATCAGCCCCAGCATTTT. Drawing the rest from reference TRBV7-9 and TRBJ1-5, the complete variable domain is DTGVSQNPRHKITKRGQNVTFRCDPISEHNRLYWYRQTLGQGPEFLTYFQNEAQLEKSRLLSDRFSAERPKGSFSTLEIQRTEQGDSAMYLCASRFRGSSNQPQHFGDGTRLSIL.

This clonotype came up a few times. The rearrangement uses TRBV12-3 or TRBV12-4 and TRBJ2-4; 12 bases line up with TRBD1. This CDR3 has 15 residues. V dropped 7 bases and J dropped 7; count of bases not matched to a gene: 8. In nucleotides, the CDR3 is TGTGCCAGCACGGGACAGGGGGCGCGATTGAACATTCAGTACTTC. It is translated as CASTGQGARLNIQYF.

V and J are TRBV20-1 and TRBJ1-2; TRBD1 is a possible D gene (6 bases). The CDR3 consists of 12 residues. V lost 6 bases, J lost 8 bases, and 16 bases lay in between. Germline loops: CDR1 DFQATT, CDR2 SNEGSKA (reference sequence). The CDR3: CSARTGGQGYTF. The CDR3 coding sequence is TGCAGTGCCCGGACGGGGGGCCAGGGCTACACCTTC.

The chain uses TRBV25-1 and TRBJ2-4, with 8 bases lining up with TRBD1. The J call is uncertain, as TRBJ2-7 better fits the DNA end. The V gene's germline CDR1 is MGHDK and CDR2 SYGVNS. This CDR3 spans 14 amino acids. This CDR3 reads CASSDSKTGAEQYF. The CDR3 DNA follows: TGTGCCAGCAGTGATTCTAAGACAGGGGCCGAGCAGTACTTC.

This chain connects TRBV4-1 to TRBJ1-2; D call uncertain. The length of the CDR3 is 17 residues. From germline, CDR1 is MGHRA and CDR2 YSYEKL. The V gene lost 2 bases and the J gene lost 2 bases, with 18 bases spanning the gap. CDR3 protein: CASSQFDNRASNYGYTF. The DNA of the CDR3 is TGCGCCAGCAGCCAATTTGATAATAGAGCTTCCAACTATGGCTACACCTTC.

This chain links TRBV12-3 or TRBV12-4 with TRBJ2-3; D unclear. CDR3 length: 16 amino acids. V gave up 6 bases and J gave up 0 bases, with 16 bases separating them. The DNA for the CDR3 is TGTGCCAGCAGCCTAGGGAAACCGGCTAGCACAGATACGCAGTATTTT. This translates into CASSLGKPASTDTQYF.

The V gene is TRBV5-6, the J gene TRBJ1-4; D possibly corresponds to TRBD1 (6 bases). The CDR3 has 17 residues. V was trimmed by 7 bases and J by 1 base, leaving 20 bases between them. CDR1 and CDR2 (germline): SGHDT, YYEEEE. Here the CDR3 reads CASCLWGGAGTNEKLFF. Written as DNA, the CDR3 is TGTGCCAGCTGCCTCTGGGGGGGCGCTGGAACTAATGAAAAACTGTTTTTT.

Points on this clonotype: At one end the junction does not follow the germline gene, possibly because of a read error. V and J are TRBV10-3 and TRBJ2-7; 7 bases fit TRBD2. This CDR3 region has 15 residues. CDR1 is ENHRY and CDR2 is SYGVKD in the germline V gene. CDR3 nucleotide sequence: TGTGCCATCAGTAAGTCGGGGGGTTATTCCTACGAGCAGTACTTC. It specifies CAISKSGGYSYEQYF.

The J gene is TRBJ2-7, the V gene TRBV20-1, with a weak D call TRBD2 (5 bases). Germline lookup yields CDR1 DFQATT and CDR2 SNEGSKA (reference sequence). The CDR3 consists of 15 residues. The CDR3 bases are TGCAGCTCCGGTCAGGAGGAGAAGAGCTCCTACGAGCAGTACTTC. Amino acid sequence: CSSGQEEKSSYEQYF.

This chain joins TRBV9 and TRBJ2-7; 11 bases line up with TRBD2. TRBJ2-5 explains the end of the DNA better; the J call may be wrong. The CDR3 sequence is 15 residues long. CDR1 and CDR2 (germline): SGDLS, YYNGEE. The CDR3 sequence: CASSATSGAWETQYF. For the CDR3, the DNA is TGTGCCAGCAGCGCGACTAGCGGGGCCTGGGAGACCCAGTACTTC.

This clonotype has only one observation. The V gene is TRBV20-1, the J gene TRBJ2-3; TRBD2 aligns across 9 bases. V lost 5 bases and J lost 4; bases outside the gene matches: 16. The CDR3 loop spans 17 amino acids. CDR1 is DFQATT and CDR2 is SNEGSKA in the germline V gene (reference sequence). CDR3 sequence: CSASLLAGAAPPDTQYF. CDR3 nucleotides: TGCAGTGCTTCCTTATTAGCGGGGGCCGCCCCCCCAGATACGCAGTATTTT.

This clonotype was observed a few times. The chain combines TRBV6-5 with TRBJ2-3; D perhaps matches TRBD1 (6 bases). The CDR3 sequence is 12 residues long. V was shortened by 7 bases and J by 8 bases, with 13 bases between the two germline ends. CDR1 MNHEY and CDR2 SVGAGI come from the germline V gene. CDR3 bases: TGTGCCAGCACCCAGGGGAAGGGTACGCAGTATTTT. This codes for CASTQGKGTQYF.

This clonotype has more than one count but fewer than ten. The V gene is TRBV10-3, the J gene TRBJ1-5; the D gene is possibly TRBD1 (6 bases). Deletions cut 10 bases from V and 0 bases from J, with 16 bases between. CDR3 length: 15 residues. The V gene's germline CDR1 is ENHRY and CDR2 SYGVKD. The CDR3 region has the DNA TGTGCCACGGCCGGGACACTACTTAGCAATCAGCCCCAGCATTTT. Translation: CATAGTLLSNQPQHF.

The chain combines TRBV2 with TRBJ2-2; D perhaps matches TRBD1 (6 bases). V shed 7 bases and J shed 5 bases, with 17 bases lying between them. The CDR3 totals 15 residues. The germline CDR1 and CDR2 sequences are SNHLY and FYNNEI. CDR3 sequence (DNA): TGTGCCAGCAAGGAGCCGGACAGCCTAACCGGGGAGCTGTTTTTT. Translated: CASKEPDSLTGELFF.

This chain connects TRBV7-2 to TRBJ2-5; the D call may be TRBD1 or TRBD2 (5 bases each). TRBJ2-7 explains the end of the DNA better; the J call may be wrong. This CDR3 is built from 14 residues. CDR1 SGHTA and CDR2 FQGNSA come from the germline V gene. This CDR3 is CASSVTGTLIEQYF. The CDR3 bases are TGTGCCAGCAGCGTAACCGGGACCCTAATCGAGCAGTACTTC.

The gene calls are TRBV7-8 and TRBJ1-4, with D hard to call. The CDR3 covers 15 residues. The germline V gene encodes CDR1 SGHVS and CDR2 FQNEAQ. The V and J ends lost 3 bases and 8 bases respectively, with 16 bases between them. CDR3 in amino acids: CASSFQAGSREKLFF. The CDR3 DNA reads as TGTGCCAGCAGCTTTCAAGCTGGCTCTAGAGAAAAACTGTTTTTT.

The table lists this clonotype with a few counts. V and J are TRBV5-1 and TRBJ2-5, with D possibly TRBD2 on 7 matching bases. CDR3 length: 15 amino acids. The germline CDR1 and CDR2 sequences are SGHRS and YFSETQ. Trimming removed 2 bases from V and 1 base from J, with 12 bases in between. In DNA, the CDR3 is TGCGCCAGCAGCTTCGGCGGGGGCCCCCAAGAGACCCAGTACTTC. Protein: CASSFGGGPQETQYF.